This is a list of T cell receptor beta chains from one sample in a study of monozygotic twins with inflammatory bowel disease. Reprocessing the 5' RACE reads, TCRdb reports a single entry for every CDR3 protein and omits DNA. Its listing shows 440,000 or so distinct CDR3 sequences. Source material: blood. These receptors came from a human donor with ulcerative colitis or Crohn's disease, or a healthy co-twin of an affected twin (not recorded which). Each CDR3 is given with its conserved first and last residue.

j_gene | v_gene | CDR3aa
TRBJ2-7 | TRBV7-2 | CASSSGATYEQYF
TRBJ2-4 | TRBV14 | CASSHRVAKNIQYF
TRBJ2-3 | TRBV5-1 | CASSSWTGGSTDTQYF
TRBJ2-5 | TRBV7-2 | CASTHGATKQETQYF
TRBJ2-2 | TRBV29-1 | CSVRNTSPGELFF
TRBJ1-6 | TRBV2 | CASLAGYNSPLHF
TRBJ2-1 | TRBV15 | CATSRDKIRGNEQFF
TRBJ2-7 | TRBV7-2 | CASVAGRNYEQYF
TRBJ1-5 | TRBV21-1 | CASSRGGRGGNQPQHF
TRBJ2-1 | TRBV7-9 | CASSLGGGRGRINEQFF
TRBJ2-2 | TRBV24-1 | CATSDPSSGELFF
TRBJ1-5 | TRBV20-1 | CSVWIGDSNQPQHF
TRBJ2-1 | TRBV7-9 | CASSLARREIGNEQFF
TRBJ1-2 | TRBV7-2 | CASSLERGGSGGYTF
TRBJ1-1 | TRBV18 | CASSPTQDTEAFF
TRBJ2-2 | TRBV7-8 | CASSAGGAGTGELFF
TRBJ2-1 | TRBV7-2 | CASSLGGTRAYNEQFF
TRBJ2-3 | TRBV7-2 | CASRATSTDTQYF
TRBJ2-1 | TRBV5-1 | CASTPRLAGWEQFF
TRBJ2-7 | TRBV20-1 | CSAQDGGLSWQYF
TRBJ1-1 | TRBV10-3 | CAISDSPAALNTEAFF
TRBJ1-3 | TRBV4-1 | CASSQEMTVSGNTIYF
TRBJ2-7 | TRBV10-3 | CAIANRDHEQYF
TRBJ2-5 | TRBV5-6 | CASSQPRVGIQETQYF
TRBJ1-1 | TRBV5-1 | CASSWGRDTEAFF
TRBJ2-3 | TRBV15 | CATKGGGGTDTQYF
TRBJ1-4 | TRBV14 | CASSRAYATNEKLFF
TRBJ2-2 | TRBV20-1 | CSAPLAGTGELFF
TRBJ1-2 | TRBV10-3 | CAISESVGYTF
TRBJ2-3 | TRBV5-4 | CASSIGGTGVPPNTDTQYF
TRBJ2-3 | TRBV18 | CASSPLWDYGTDTQYF
TRBJ1-6 | TRBV18 | CASSPQGLGNTSPLHF
TRBJ2-5 | TRBV19 | CASRKTGLAGGPGGETQYF
TRBJ2-1 | TRBV6-1 | CASSPSHSGLRNEQFF
TRBJ1-2 | TRBV30 | CAWSHRGSGYTF
TRBJ2-3 | TRBV5-1 | CASGDDGASTDTQYF
TRBJ1-1 | TRBV28 | CASSFVGLTEAFF
TRBJ2-7 | TRBV10-3 | CAISGGTRFPRDTYEQYF
TRBJ1-1 | TRBV12-3/TRBV12-4 | CASKTPGSRNTEAFF
TRBJ2-1 | TRBV2 | CASSPDRPNNEQFF
TRBJ2-1 | TRBV7-9 | CASSRSGTTDNEQFF